This TCR beta chain is drawn from a study of PD-L1 blockade in urothelial cancer. Study in general: Among blood samples, the median T cell count was 130,000 to 150,000. Study results and caveats: Below-median TCR clonality that was measured in pretreatment blood predicted better survival.

TCRdb's copy holds only in-frame clones and misses some; the assay was immunoSEQ multiplex PCR. The table lists tens of thousands of clones, around 85% of them singletons. Described time point: pretreatment peripheral blood. This clone was observed a single time. What it recognizes is unknown. V was pared by 4 bases and J by 10 bases, with 6 bases of the junction left unmatched. Germline loops: CDR1 MNHNS, CDR2 SASEGT. The CDR3 extends over 12 amino acids. This sequence originates from a man aged 60-69 years with urothelial cancer. V usage is TRBV6-1 and J usage is TRBJ1-1; 7 nucleotides align to TRBD1. The sample in question was PBMCs, obtained around atezolizumab (anti-PD-L1) treatment. The CDR3 here is CASSAIDRAAFF. The CDR3 DNA reads TGTGCCAGCAGTGCCATAGACAGGGCAGCTTTCTTT.